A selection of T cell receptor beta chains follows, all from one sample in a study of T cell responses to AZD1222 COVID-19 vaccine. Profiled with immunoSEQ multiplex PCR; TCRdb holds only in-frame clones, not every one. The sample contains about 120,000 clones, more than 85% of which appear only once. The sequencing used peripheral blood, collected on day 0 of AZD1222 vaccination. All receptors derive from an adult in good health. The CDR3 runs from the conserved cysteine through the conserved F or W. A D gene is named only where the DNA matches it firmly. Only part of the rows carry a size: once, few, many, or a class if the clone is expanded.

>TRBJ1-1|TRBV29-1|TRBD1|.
TGCAGCGTGACCCGACAGGGAAGGACTGAAGCTTTCTTT
CSVTRQGRTEAFF
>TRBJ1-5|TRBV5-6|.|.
TGTGCCAGCAGCTTGGGGGTCGGTCAGGGAAGCAATCAGCCCCAGCATTTT
CASSLGVGQGSNQPQHF
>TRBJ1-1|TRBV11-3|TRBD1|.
TGTGCCAGCCTGTGGGGGACAGGGCTCGGAACTGAAGCTTTCTTT
CASLWGTGLGTEAFF
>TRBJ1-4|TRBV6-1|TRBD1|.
TGTGCCAGCAGTGAAGCGGCAGGGGACAGCGAAAAACTGTTTTTT
CASSEAAGDSEKLFF
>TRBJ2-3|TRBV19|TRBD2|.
TGTGCCAGTAGTATCCCTACTAGCGGACTTAGCACAGATACGCAGTATTTT
CASSIPTSGLSTDTQYF
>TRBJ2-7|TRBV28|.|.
TGTGCCAGCAGTTTATCCGGCCCACTCAGCTCCTACGAGCAGTACTTC
CASSLSGPLSSYEQYF
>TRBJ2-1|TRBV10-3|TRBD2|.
TGTGCCATCAGTGGCCTGGCGGGAGATGAGCAGTTCTTC
CAISGLAGDEQFF
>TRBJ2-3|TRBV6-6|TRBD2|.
TGTGCCAGCGGTTTCGCGGGAGGGGATACGCAGTATTTT
CASGFAGGDTQYF
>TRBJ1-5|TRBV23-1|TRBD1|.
TGCGCCAGCAGCCACAGGGGGAGGGGTCAGCCCCAGCATTTT
CASSHRGRGQPQHF
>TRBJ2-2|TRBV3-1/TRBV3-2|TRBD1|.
TGTGCCAGCAGCCAAGTGGGACAGGGTCGTATCGGGGAGCTGTTTTTT
CASSQVGQGRIGELFF
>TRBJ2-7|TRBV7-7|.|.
TGTGCCAGCAGCTTAATTTTAGCTGGGGAGCAGTACTTC
CASSLILAGEQYF
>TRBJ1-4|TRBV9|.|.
TGTGCCAGCAGCGTAGGAATGGTTAATGAAAAACTGTTTTTT
CASSVGMVNEKLFF
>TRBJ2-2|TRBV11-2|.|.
TGTGCCAGCAGCTTAACGGGGAACACCGGGGAGCTGTTTTTT
CASSLTGNTGELFF
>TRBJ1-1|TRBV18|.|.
TGTGCCAGCTCCCGGACAGACATGAACACTGAAGCTTTCTTT
CASSRTDMNTEAFF
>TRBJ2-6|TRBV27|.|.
TGTGCCAGCGGTGGGCAGGGGGGGTCTGGGGCCAACGTCCTGACTTTC
CASGGQGGSGANVLTF
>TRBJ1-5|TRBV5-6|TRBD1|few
TGTGCCAGCAGCCGGGACAGGGGTCAGCCCCAGCATTTT
CASSRDRGQPQHF
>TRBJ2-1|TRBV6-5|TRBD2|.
TGTGCCAGCAGTAACCAGCGGGGGAGCAATGAGCAGTTCTTC
CASSNQRGSNEQFF
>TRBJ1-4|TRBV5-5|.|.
TGTGCCAGCAGCGAGGACAGTAATAATGAAAAACTGTTTTTT
CASSEDSNNEKLFF
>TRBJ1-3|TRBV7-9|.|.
TGTGCCAGCAGCTTAGGTTGGGTCGGTCCCTCTGGAAACACCATATATTTT
CASSLGWVGPSGNTIYF
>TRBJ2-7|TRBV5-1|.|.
TGCGCCAGCAGCTTGTCCTCTTCCGTCGCTTACGAGCAGTACTTC
CASSLSSSVAYEQYF
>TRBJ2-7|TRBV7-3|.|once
TGTGCCAGCAGCTTAACGGGGGGGCCCCCCTACGAGCAGTACTTC
CASSLTGGPPYEQYF
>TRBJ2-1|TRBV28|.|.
TGTGCCAGCAGTTTGGGAGTCGGGGGCTCCTACAATGAGCAGTTCTTC
CASSLGVGGSYNEQFF
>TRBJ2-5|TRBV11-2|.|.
TGTGCCAGCAGCTTAGTTCCGGGGGAGACCCAGTACTTC
CASSLVPGETQYF
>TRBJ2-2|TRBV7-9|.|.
TGTGCCAGCAGCCAAAAAACATCCACCGGGGAGCTGTTTTTT
CASSQKTSTGELFF
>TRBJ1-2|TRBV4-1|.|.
TGCGCCAGCACTGTGGGGGAAGGCTATGGCTACACCTTC
CASTVGEGYGYTF
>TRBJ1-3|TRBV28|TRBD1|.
TGTGCCAGCCTCGACAGGGACCTAAACACCATATATTTT
CASLDRDLNTIYF
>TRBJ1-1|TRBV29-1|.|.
TGCAGCGTTGCGGGGCGCCTGACCCTGAACACTGAAGCTTTCTTT
CSVAGRLTLNTEAFF
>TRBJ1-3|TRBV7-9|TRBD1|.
TGTGCCAGCAGTGATCAGGGGGATGCGTCTGGAAACACCATATATTTT
CASSDQGDASGNTIYF
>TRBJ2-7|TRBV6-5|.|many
TGTGCCAGCAGGAGACTTACCTACGAGCAGTACTTC
CASRRLTYEQYF
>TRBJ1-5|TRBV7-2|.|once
TGTGCCAGCAGCTTAGAGGGGGGGACGGAAGATGGGCCCCAGCATTTT
CASSLEGGTEDGPQHF
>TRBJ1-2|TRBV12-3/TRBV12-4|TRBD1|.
TGTGCCAGCAGATCAAGACAGGGGGGTGGCTACACCTTC
CASRSRQGGGYTF
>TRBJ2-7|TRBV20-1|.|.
TGCAGTGCTAGTGCCAGGGGCACCTACGAGCAGTACTTC
CSASARGTYEQYF
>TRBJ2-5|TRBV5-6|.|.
TGTGCCAGCAGCTTGGAAGGGACCCAGTACTTC
CASSLEGTQYF
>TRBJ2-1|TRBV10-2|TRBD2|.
TGCGCCAGCAGTGAGTTCGGAATAGCGGGAGTCAATGAGCAGTTCTTC
CASSEFGIAGVNEQFF
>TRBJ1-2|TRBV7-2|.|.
TGTGCCAGCAGCTTCCGGGACAACTATGGCTACACCTTC
CASSFRDNYGYTF
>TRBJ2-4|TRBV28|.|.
TGTGCCAGCAGTAGGACCGACAGCCCCGGGTGGATGCGGGCCAAAAACATTCAGTACTTC
CASSRTDSPGWMRAKNIQYF
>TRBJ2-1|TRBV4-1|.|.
TGCGCCAGCAGCCAAGAAGGTGGGCTCTCCTACAATGAGCAGTTCTTC
CASSQEGGLSYNEQFF
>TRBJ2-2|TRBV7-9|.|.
TGTGCCAGCAGAAGCGGCTTGAACACCGGGGAGCTGTTTTTT
CASRSGLNTGELFF
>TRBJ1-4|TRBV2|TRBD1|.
TGTGCCAGCAGTGGGACAGGGGGTTGGATGTTTTTT
CASSGTGGWMFF
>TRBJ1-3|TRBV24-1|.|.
TGTGCCACCAGTGATTTTCAGGAGAACTCTGGAAACACCATATATTTT
CATSDFQENSGNTIYF
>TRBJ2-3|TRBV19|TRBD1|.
TGTGCCAGTAGTATGGGGACAGGGGGGCCAGATACGCAGTATTTT
CASSMGTGGPDTQYF
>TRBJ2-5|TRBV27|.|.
TGTGCCAGCAGCATGCTCCATCCCCAAGAGACCCAGTACTTC
CASSMLHPQETQYF
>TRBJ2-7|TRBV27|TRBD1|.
TGTGCCAGCAGGAGGGCAGGGGGCCGGTACGAGCAGTACTTC
CASRRAGGRYEQYF
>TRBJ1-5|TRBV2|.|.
TGTGCCAGCAGTGGAGGCAGCAACGTGGGCAATCAGCCCCAGCATTTT
CASSGGSNVGNQPQHF
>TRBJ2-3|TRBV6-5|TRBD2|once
TGTGCCAGCAGTTATGAACTAGCGGGAGAGGATACGCAGTATTTT
CASSYELAGEDTQYF
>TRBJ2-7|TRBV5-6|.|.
TGTGCCAGCAGCCAGTCAAACGAGCAGTACTTC
CASSQSNEQYF
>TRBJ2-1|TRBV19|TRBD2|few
TGTGCCAGTAGCCCGGTCCCTAGCGGGAGCTCCCACAATGAGCAGTTCTTC
CASSPVPSGSSHNEQFF
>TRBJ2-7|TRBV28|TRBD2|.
TGTGCCAGCAGTTCCGGGAGGGGCTACGAGCAGTACTTC
CASSSGRGYEQYF
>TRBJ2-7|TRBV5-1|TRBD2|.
TGCGCCAGCAGCTCGACGTTACTAGCGGGAGCCACGAGCTCCTACGAGCAGTACTTC
CASSSTLLAGATSSYEQYF
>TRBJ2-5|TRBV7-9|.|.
TGTGCCAGCAGCCAAGGGTTGCGTTCCCATGACCAAGAGACCCAGTACTTC
CASSQGLRSHDQETQYF
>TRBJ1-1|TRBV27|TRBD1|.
TGTGCCAGCCAGGGGGGAGGGACTGAAGCTTTCTTT
CASQGGGTEAFF
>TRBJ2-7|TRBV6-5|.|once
TGTGCCAGCAGGGCCACTAGGGTAATGACCTACGAGCAGTACTTC
CASRATRVMTYEQYF
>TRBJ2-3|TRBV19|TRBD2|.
TGTGCCAGTAGTATGGGCGGGAGAGGACTAGATACGCAGTATTTT
CASSMGGRGLDTQYF